The clone carrying this TCR beta chain was seen only once. The antigen remains unidentified. CDR1 and CDR2 (germline): SQVTM, ANQGSEA. The CDR3 consists of 14 residues. V shed 6 bases and J 10 bases; nucleotides not matched to a gene: 11. The sample is drawn from a study of shared clonotypes between healthy human individuals. Broader study findings: Around 5.4% of naive CD4 clonotypes were common to a few donors. In general, naive subsets displayed greater estimated richness than memory subsets did.

TCRdb's table, derived via immunoSEQ multiplex PCR, lists solely in-frame clones and lacks some. The table has 950,000 to 1,300,000 clones, about 75% seen once; the top ten hold approximately 1.5%. Healthy HIV-negative adults without recent acute infections or vaccinations served as donors. CD45RA-negative memory and CD45RA+ naive subsets were split from the CD4+ cells. The chain is built from TRBV29-1 and TRBJ1-4, with 10 positions matching TRBD1. Sequencing used memory CD4+ T cells sorted from blood. The sample's subset: CD45RA-negative fraction. The TCR was taken from a man younger than 30 in good health. CDR3 in DNA: TGCAGCGTCAGGGGGGGACAGGGGTATGGAAAACTGTTTTTT. It codes for CSVRGGQGYGKLFF.